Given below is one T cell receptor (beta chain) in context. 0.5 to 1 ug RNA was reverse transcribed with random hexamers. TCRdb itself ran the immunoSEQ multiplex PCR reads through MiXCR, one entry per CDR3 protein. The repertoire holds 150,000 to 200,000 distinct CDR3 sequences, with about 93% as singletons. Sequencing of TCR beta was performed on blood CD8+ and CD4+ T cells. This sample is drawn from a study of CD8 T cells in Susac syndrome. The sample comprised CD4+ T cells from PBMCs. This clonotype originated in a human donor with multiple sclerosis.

This chain's CDR3 is CATSVPGTVEQYF. As DNA, the CDR3 is TGTGCCACCAGTGTGCCCGGGACGGTCGAGCAGTACTTC. The chain links TRBV24-1 to TRBJ2-7, with D perhaps being TRBD1 or TRBD2 (5 bases each). Germline V gives CDR1 KGHDR, CDR2 SFDVKD. CDR3 length: 13 residues. Trimming took off 5 bases at V and 6 bases at J, with 13 bases between the two ends.